Listed here are 8 T cell receptor beta chains from one sample, sequenced in a study of T-cell memory formation after mild COVID-19. TCRdb analysed the 5' RACE reads with MiXCR anew, one entry per CDR3 protein. This sample carries about 90,000 distinct CDR3 sequences, more than 10% of them seen once, and the ten largest clones take about 27%. The sequencing sample was made of PBMCs or a T cell subset sorted from them (not recorded which). Receptor source: an adult woman who had mild COVID-19 (a few samples of this study predate the infection). Cell type and time point are not known.

This clonotype was detected a few times. The J gene is TRBJ2-3, the V gene TRBV2; the D gene is possibly TRBD1 (6 bases). This CDR3 contains 15 residues. V lost 1 base, J lost 0 bases, and 8 bases lay in between. The germline V gene encodes CDR1 SNHLY and CDR2 FYNNEI. The CDR3 loop reads CASSEGTASTDTQYF. The DNA of the CDR3 is TGTGCCAGCAGTGAAGGGACAGCTAGCACAGATACGCAGTATTTT.

This clonotype has only a few counts. The chain uses TRBV4-1 and TRBJ2-7; D may be TRBD1 (5 bases). This CDR3 has 15 residues. Trimming pared 1 base from V and 3 bases from J, leaving 13 bases between. Germline V lookup: CDR1 MGHRA, CDR2 YSYEKL. The CDR3 is CASSQARTTLYEQYF. The CDR3 bases are TGCGCCAGCAGCCAAGCACGGACAACACTCTACGAGCAGTACTTC.

This clonotype was counted at least ten times. The chain couples TRBV2 to TRBJ2-5; TRBD1 or TRBD2 may be the D gene (5 bases each). The ends were cut back, 8 bases at V and 5 bases at J, with 15 bases in the middle. This CDR3 contains 13 residues. Germline V gives CDR1 SNHLY, CDR2 FYNNEI. The CDR3 loop reads CASDARDRETQYF. CDR3 coding DNA: TGTGCCAGCGATGCCCGGGACCGGGAGACCCAGTACTTC.

The chain employs TRBV15 and TRBJ2-1, with unresolved D. Germline V gives CDR1 LNHNV, CDR2 YYDKDF (reference sequence). Trimming took off 1 base at V and 0 bases at J, with 7 bases between the two ends. This CDR3 is built from 15 residues. Here the CDR3 reads CATSRASSSYNEQFF. The CDR3 DNA is TGTGCCACCAGCAGAGCGAGTAGCTCCTACAATGAGCAGTTCTTC.

This clonotype was counted between two and nine times. The rearrangement uses TRBV7-9 and TRBJ1-2; no reliable D call. V lost 5 bases and J 6 bases, leaving 16 bases between the germline ends. Germline CDR1 SEHNR, CDR2 FQNEAQ (reference sequence). CDR3 length: 14 amino acids. The CDR3: CASSPVTAEDGYTF. In DNA form, the CDR3 reads TGTGCCAGCAGCCCCGTTACCGCAGAGGATGGCTACACCTTC.

This clonotype was picked up many times. The CDR3 DNA sequence: TGTGCCAGCAGCTACTTAACCTACGAGCAGTACTTC. Its translation is CASSYLTYEQYF. The chain employs TRBV11-2 and TRBJ2-7; no clear D. CDR1 is SGHAT and CDR2 is FQNNGV in the germline V gene. The CDR3 extends over 12 amino acids. The V gene lost 4 bases and the J gene lost 2 bases, with 6 bases spanning the gap.

The table lists this clonotype with a few counts. The chain employs TRBV7-9 and TRBJ2-1; D is unresolved. The CDR3 contains 14 residues. Germline CDR1 and CDR2: SEHNR and FQNEAQ (reference sequence). Between the trimmed V and J ends, which lost 3 bases and 6 bases, there was a span of 12 bases. CDR3 in amino acids: CASSLAPESNEQFF. Written as DNA, the CDR3 is TGTGCCAGCAGCTTGGCTCCGGAAAGCAATGAGCAGTTCTTC.

This CDR3 is CASSSSEGGYINQPQHF. CDR3 nucleotides: TGTGCCAGCAGCTCCTCAGAGGGGGGGTACATCAATCAGCCCCAGCATTTT. The rearrangement joins TRBV7-8 to TRBJ1-5; maybe TRBD1 (6 bases). Germline values: CDR1 SGHVS, CDR2 FQNEAQ. V dropped 4 bases and J dropped 3 bases, with 19 bases sitting between them. The CDR3 sequence is 17 residues long.